The next 20 T cell receptor beta chains were all read from a single sample in a study of cytomegalovirus exposure and HLA in healthy donors (dated by TCRdb to about 2017). Receptors were amplified or captured by the immunoSEQ multiplex PCR assay. The multiplex PCR relied on a mix of 60 forward primers for TCR Vbeta segments and 13 reverse primers for TCR Jbeta segments. Drawn from immuneACCESS, this table holds only the in-frame rearrangements with V and J called that TCRdb kept. Clones are partly lost; checked studies trace under half to an unresolved V gene and leave the rest unexplained. In this sample the table shows 35,000 to 50,000 clones, approximately 80% of which occur a single time. Together, the top ten hold approximately 1.5% of the sample. Material for sequencing was PBMCs. The receptor set was obtained from a man aged 30 to 39 in good health and CMV-seronegative.

The J gene is TRBJ2-1, the V gene TRBV15; D possibly corresponds to TRBD2 (6 bases). V lost 0 bases, J lost 6 bases, and 21 bases lay in between. Looked up from germline, CDR1 is LNHNV and CDR2 is YYDKDF (reference sequence). This CDR3 has 18 residues. The CDR3 sequence: CATSRDLSGDGSPNEQFF. The CDR3 region has the DNA TGTGCCACCAGCAGAGATCTCTCGGGGGACGGGAGTCCCAATGAGCAGTTCTTC.

This clone was found once. This chain links TRBV5-5 with TRBJ2-5; TRBD2 agrees at 13 bases. The J segment lost 5 bases and the V segment lost 4 bases, leaving 5 bases of the junction unmatched. Germline CDR1 SGHKS, CDR2 YYEKEE (reference sequence). The CDR3 length is 15 residues. CDR3 coding DNA: TGTGCCAGCAGCGGACTAGCGGGAGCGCGTGAGACCCAGTACTTC. Protein: CASSGLAGARETQYF.

V is TRBV28 and J is TRBJ2-7; 9 bases map to TRBD2. Unmatched junction bases numbered 3, after V lost 5 bases and J lost 1 base. Germline values: CDR1 MDHEN, CDR2 SYDVKM. The CDR3 totals 14 residues. The CDR3 DNA is TGTGCCAGCAGTAAGACTAGCGGTTCCTACGAGCAGTACTTC. As protein: CASSKTSGSYEQYF.

This sequence joins TRBV18 and TRBJ1-1; unclear D gene. This CDR3 has 12 residues. V lost 7 bases and J lost 0, with 6 bases in between. The V gene's germline CDR1 is KGHSH and CDR2 LQKENI. The CDR3 sequence is CASLEVNTEAFF. CDR3 nucleotides: TGTGCCAGCTTAGAAGTGAACACTGAAGCTTTCTTT.

The chain links TRBV29-1 to TRBJ2-2; TRBD2 matches 9 bases. CDR3 length: 13 residues. Germline V CDR1 and CDR2: SQVTM, ANQGSEA. Germline trimming cut 6 bases from V and 7 bases from J; bases unmatched to any gene: 6. CDR3 sequence reads: CSVTTSGNGELFF. In DNA, the CDR3 is TGCAGCGTGACGACTAGCGGAAACGGGGAGCTGTTTTTT.

The count of this clone is one. The chain couples TRBV7-6 to TRBJ2-7; perhaps TRBD2 as D (5 bases). This CDR3 contains 12 residues. V lost 5 bases and J lost 5, with 10 bases in between. The germline gives CDR1 SGHVS, CDR2 FNYEAQ. The chain's CDR3 is CASSHPGNEQYF. CDR3 in DNA: TGTGCCAGCAGCCACCCGGGGAACGAGCAGTACTTC.

This clone showed up just once. The V and J genes are TRBV18 and TRBJ2-1; D might be TRBD1 (5 bases). Trimming removed 4 bases at V and 0 bases at J, with 7 bases between. The CDR3 contains 14 residues. The germline V gene has CDR1 KGHSH and CDR2 LQKENI. The CDR3 protein is CASSLQGSYNEQFF. The CDR3 nucleotides are TGTGCCAGCTCACTCCAGGGCTCCTACAATGAGCAGTTCTTC.

CDR3 in amino acids: CASRRGTGATEAFF. The CDR3 region has the DNA TGTGCCAGTAGGAGAGGGACAGGGGCGACTGAAGCTTTCTTT. The chain uses TRBV19 and TRBJ1-1, with 10 bases identical to TRBD1. The trim removed 6 bases at V and 5 bases at J, leaving 6 bases unmatched. CDR3 length: 14 amino acids. The germline V gene has CDR1 LNHDA and CDR2 SQIVND (reference sequence).

The V gene is TRBV14, the J gene TRBJ1-1, with D maybe TRBD1 (5 bases). Trimming cost V 4 bases and J 4 bases, with 10 bases left between them. This CDR3 region has 13 residues. The germline V gene encodes CDR1 SGHDN and CDR2 FVKESK. The CDR3 loop is CASSRQRITEAFF. In DNA form, the CDR3 reads TGTGCCAGCAGCCGACAGAGAATCACTGAAGCTTTCTTT.

V is TRBV7-9 and J is TRBJ2-7, with D hard to call. Trimming cost V 5 bases and J 4 bases, with 12 bases left between them. There are 13 residues in the CDR3. Germline values: CDR1 SEHNR, CDR2 FQNEAQ (reference sequence). CDR3 nucleotides: TGTGCCAGCAGCCCCCCGGCGCGGTACGAGCAGTACTTC. Amino acid sequence: CASSPPARYEQYF.

CDR3 sequence (DNA): TGTGCCAGCAGTCGGACAGACCTATATGGCTACACCTTC. This gives the protein CASSRTDLYGYTF. The chain uses TRBV27 and TRBJ1-2; a weak D match, TRBD1 (6 bases). CDR3 length: 13 residues. Trimming left V 5 bases short and J 5 bases short, with 12 bases between. Germline V gives CDR1 MNHEY, CDR2 SMNVEV (reference sequence).

V is TRBV28 and J is TRBJ1-3, with 9 bases lining up with TRBD1. CDR1 is MDHEN and CDR2 is SYDVKM in the germline V gene. After removal of 8 bases from V and 2 bases from J, the junction contained 1 base not matched to a gene. This CDR3 has 13 residues. CDR3 DNA sequence: TGTGCCAGCTGGACAGGGGCTGGAAACACCATATATTTT. Translated, it gives CASWTGAGNTIYF.

The genes are TRBV9 and TRBJ2-1, with TRBD1 as a possible D gene (6 bases). Germline V gene sequence: CDR1 SGDLS, CDR2 YYNGEE. V was clipped by 3 bases and J by 3 bases, with 16 bases between them. This CDR3 has 16 residues. CDR3 region: CASSAQSGTNYNEQFF. The CDR3 DNA reads as TGTGCCAGCAGCGCGCAGTCCGGGACAAACTACAATGAGCAGTTCTTC.

The V call is TRBV28, the J call TRBJ2-7, with 7 bases that match TRBD1. CDR1 and CDR2 from the germline V gene are MDHEN and SYDVKM. V lost 6 bases and J lost 0; bases outside the gene matches: 8. The CDR3 length is 15 residues. The CDR3 coding sequence is TGTGCCAGCAGGACGACAGGGCCAAGCTCCTACGAGCAGTACTTC. It yields the protein CASRTTGPSSYEQYF.

J is TRBJ1-5 and V is TRBV2; D perhaps matches TRBD1 (5 bases). CDR1 and CDR2 (germline): SNHLY, FYNNEI. CDR3 length: 15 residues. Trimming removed 6 bases from V and 0 bases from J, with 12 bases in between. CDR3 region: CASRNQGSSNQPQHF. The CDR3 nucleotides are TGTGCCAGCAGGAACCAGGGTAGTAGCAATCAGCCCCAGCATTTT.

The genes are TRBV28 and TRBJ1-2, with D possibly TRBD1 on 5 matching bases. Germline V gene data show CDR1 as MDHEN and CDR2 as SYDVKM. V was pared by 4 bases and J by 5 bases, with 11 bases between. The CDR3 has 13 amino acids. The CDR3 region has the DNA TGTGCCAGCAGTTCAGGGCCGAAATATGGCTACACCTTC. It encodes CASSSGPKYGYTF.

The chain links TRBV27 to TRBJ2-2; 10 nucleotides match TRBD1. This CDR3 is built from 19 residues. Germline V gene lookup returns CDR1 MNHEY and CDR2 SMNVEV (reference sequence). The V segment lost 1 base and the J segment 0 bases; nucleotides outside the gene matches: 8. The CDR3 coding sequence is TGTGCCAGCAGTTTATATGGGACAGGGGTCTCCGCGAACACCGGGGAGCTGTTTTTT. Translated: CASSLYGTGVSANTGELFF.

The chain has TRBV4-3 and TRBJ2-2, with 7 bases identical to TRBD2. CDR3 length: 17 amino acids. Germline V gene sequence: CDR1 LGHNA, CDR2 YSLEER. Unmatched junction bases numbered 6, after V lost 0 bases and J lost 2 bases. CDR3 nucleotide sequence: TGCGCCAGCAGCCAAGAAGGCTGGACTAGAAACACCGGGGAGCTGTTTTTT. Translating gives CASSQEGWTRNTGELFF.

The chain carries TRBV9 and TRBJ2-3; 8 positions match TRBD2. Germline CDR1 SGDLS, CDR2 YYNGEE. Trimming removed 4 bases from V and 3 bases from J; junction bases left unmatched: 7. CDR3 length equals 15 residues. CDR3 region: CASSRGLASTDTQYF. CDR3 bases: TGTGCCAGCAGCCGAGGACTAGCTAGTACAGATACGCAGTATTTT.

This clone was counted a single time. The chain links TRBV9 to TRBJ1-6; D uncertain. Germline lookup yields CDR1 SGDLS and CDR2 YYNGEE. Trimming pared 3 bases from V and 7 bases from J, leaving 14 bases between. There are 15 residues in the CDR3. In DNA, the CDR3 is TGTGCCAGCAGCGCTGGCACCGCGGGCAATTCACCCCTCCACTTT. This gives the protein CASSAGTAGNSPLHF.